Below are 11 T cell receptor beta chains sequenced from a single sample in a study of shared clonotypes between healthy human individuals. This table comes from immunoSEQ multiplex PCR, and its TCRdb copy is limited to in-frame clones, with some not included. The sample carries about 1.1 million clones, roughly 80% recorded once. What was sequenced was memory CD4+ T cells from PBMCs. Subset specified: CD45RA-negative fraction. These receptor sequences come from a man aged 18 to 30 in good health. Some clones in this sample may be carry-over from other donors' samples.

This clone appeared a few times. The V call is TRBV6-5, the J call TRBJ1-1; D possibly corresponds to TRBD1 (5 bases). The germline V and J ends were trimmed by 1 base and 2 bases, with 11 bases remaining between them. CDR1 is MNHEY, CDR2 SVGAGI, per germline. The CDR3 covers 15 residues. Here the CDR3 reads CASSYFPTGNTEAFF. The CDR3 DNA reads TGTGCCAGCAGTTACTTTCCTACAGGAAACACTGAAGCTTTCTTT.

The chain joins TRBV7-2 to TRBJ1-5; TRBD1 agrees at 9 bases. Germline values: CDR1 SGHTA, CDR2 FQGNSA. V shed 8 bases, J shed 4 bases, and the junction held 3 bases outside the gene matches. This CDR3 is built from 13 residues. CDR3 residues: CASAQGANQPQHF. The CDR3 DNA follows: TGTGCCAGCGCACAGGGGGCGAATCAGCCCCAGCATTTT.

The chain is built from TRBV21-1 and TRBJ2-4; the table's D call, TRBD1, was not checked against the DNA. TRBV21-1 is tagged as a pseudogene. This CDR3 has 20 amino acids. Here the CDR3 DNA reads TGTGCCAGCAGCAAAGCCCCGAACAGGGGCAAGTTTGTAGCCAAAAACATTCAGTACTTC. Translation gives CASSKAPNRGKFVAKNIQYF.

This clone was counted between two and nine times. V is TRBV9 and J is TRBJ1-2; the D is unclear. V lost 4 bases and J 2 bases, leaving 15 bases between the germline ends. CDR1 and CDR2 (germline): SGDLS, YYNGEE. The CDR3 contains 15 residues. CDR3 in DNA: TGTGCCAGCAGCCCGTCCCCCATGGTGAACTATGGCTACACCTTC. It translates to CASSPSPMVNYGYTF.

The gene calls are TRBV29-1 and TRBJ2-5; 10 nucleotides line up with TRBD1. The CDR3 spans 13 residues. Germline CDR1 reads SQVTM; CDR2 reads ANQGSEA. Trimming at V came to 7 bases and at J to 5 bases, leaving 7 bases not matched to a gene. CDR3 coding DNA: TGCAGCGCCGACAGGGGGCTAGCGGAGACCCAGTACTTC. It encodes CSADRGLAETQYF.

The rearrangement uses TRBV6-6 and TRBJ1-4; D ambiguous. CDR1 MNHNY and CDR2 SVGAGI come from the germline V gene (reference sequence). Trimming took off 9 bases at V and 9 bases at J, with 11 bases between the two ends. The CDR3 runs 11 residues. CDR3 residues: CASIPPKKLFF. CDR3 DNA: TGTGCCAGTATCCCTCCCAAAAAACTGTTTTTT.

CDR3 sequence (DNA): TGTGCCAGCAGCGCCGGGACAGCCTATGGCTACACCTTC. It is translated as CASSAGTAYGYTF. V and J are TRBV7-9 and TRBJ1-2; 7 bases match TRBD1. V shed 5 bases, J shed 4 bases, and the junction held 4 bases outside the gene matches. Germline V gene sequence: CDR1 SEHNR, CDR2 FQNEAQ (reference sequence). This CDR3 has 13 residues.

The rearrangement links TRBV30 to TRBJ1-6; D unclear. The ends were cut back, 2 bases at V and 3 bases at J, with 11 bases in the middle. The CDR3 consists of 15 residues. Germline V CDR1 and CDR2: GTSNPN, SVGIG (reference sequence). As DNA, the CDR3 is TGTGCCTGGAGTTCGCCTCGGTTCTATAATTCACCCCTCCACTTT. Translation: CAWSSPRFYNSPLHF.

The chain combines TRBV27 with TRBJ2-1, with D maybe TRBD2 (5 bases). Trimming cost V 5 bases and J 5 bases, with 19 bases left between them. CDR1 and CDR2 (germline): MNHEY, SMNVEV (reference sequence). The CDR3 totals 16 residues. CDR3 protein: CASSLSGMRVNNEQFF. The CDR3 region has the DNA TGTGCCAGCAGTCTCAGTGGTATGAGGGTCAACAATGAGCAGTTCTTC.

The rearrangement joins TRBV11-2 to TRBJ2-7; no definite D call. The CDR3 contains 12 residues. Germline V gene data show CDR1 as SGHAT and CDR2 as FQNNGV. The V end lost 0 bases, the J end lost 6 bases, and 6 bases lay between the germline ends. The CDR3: CASSLEVGEQYF. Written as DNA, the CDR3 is TGTGCCAGCAGCTTAGAGGTCGGCGAGCAGTACTTC.

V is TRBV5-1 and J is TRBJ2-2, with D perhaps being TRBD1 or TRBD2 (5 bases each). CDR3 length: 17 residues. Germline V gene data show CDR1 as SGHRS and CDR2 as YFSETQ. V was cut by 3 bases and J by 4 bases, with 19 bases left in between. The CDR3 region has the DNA TGCGCCAGCAGCTCAAACACGGGCTCGAGGGGCACCGGGGAGCTGTTTTTT. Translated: CASSSNTGSRGTGELFF.